The rows below give T cell receptor beta chains drawn from one sample of a study of blood T cell repertoires in COVID-19. Produced via immunoSEQ multiplex PCR; TCRdb's table is partial and in-frame only. The sample holds 270,000 or so clones, around 84% seen once. The sample taken for sequencing was PBMCs or T cells enriched from blood (not recorded which). These TCRs come from a woman between 45 and 60 years old who had been exposed to COVID-19. CDR3s include the opening cysteine and the closing phenylalanine or tryptophan. Each record gives: D gene, V gene, clone size, CDR3 protein. The D gene is left open where the match is weak. Clone size, where shown, is once, few, many, or a class for clones that have expanded.

NA TRBV13 NA CASRRTTEGEKLFF
NA TRBV18 NA CASSPRTGSNEQYF
NA TRBV6-4 NA CASSNPTACAYGYTF
TRBD2 TRBV2 once CATQPGLAGGTQYF
NA TRBV6-6 NA CASSYDSLYEQYF
TRBD2 TRBV14 NA CASSPWTSGGSSYNEQFF
NA TRBV4-3 many CASSQGPNGETQYF
TRBD1 TRBV19 NA CASRTRQGNEKLFF
NA TRBV12-3/TRBV12-4 NA CATIRQPNTEAFF
NA TRBV19 NA CASSIGPPKTDTQYF
TRBD1 TRBV18 NA CASSPPNRNRGVNTEAFF
NA TRBV11-2 once CASSLTGSSGANVLTF
NA TRBV19 few CASTLDGYAGNTIYF
TRBD2 TRBV7-2 NA CASSQSTSGGELFF
TRBD2 TRBV5-4 NA CASSPGLAPTDTQYF
NA TRBV4-1 NA CASSQDVTQQGYNQPQHF
NA TRBV19 NA CASSIKFPGNTEAFF
NA TRBV2 NA CASSVRTETSGYTF